Listed here are 26 T cell receptor beta chains from one sample, sequenced in a study of blood T cell repertoires in COVID-19. Profiling relied on immunoSEQ multiplex PCR, and the TCRdb table lists in-frame clones only, not all of them. The sample records about 350,000 clones, roughly 90% being singletons. Source material: peripheral blood. These receptors came from an older woman with COVID-19, enrolled during active disease.

The chain employs TRBV6-5 and TRBJ1-5; 7 nucleotides align to TRBD1. Trimming cost V 4 bases and J 4 bases; bases outside gene matches: 7. Germline CDR1 reads MNHEY; CDR2 reads SVGAGI. CDR3 length equals 15 residues. Here the CDR3 reads CASSSGTENNQPQHF. The CDR3 DNA follows: TGTGCCAGCAGTTCGGGGACAGAGAATAATCAGCCCCAGCATTTT.

This chain uses TRBV9 with TRBJ2-3; 9 bases are a match to TRBD2. From germline, CDR1 is SGDLS and CDR2 YYNGEE. The CDR3 has 14 residues. The junction had 0 bases not matched to a gene; V was cut back by 0 bases and J by 4 bases. CDR3 region: CASSVGGGADTQYF. Here the CDR3 DNA reads TGTGCCAGCAGCGTAGGCGGGGGGGCAGATACGCAGTATTTT.

The V gene is TRBV18, the J gene TRBJ1-2; 7 bases are shared with TRBD1. CDR1 and CDR2 (germline): KGHSH, LQKENI. The CDR3 is 17 amino acids. V shed 1 base, J shed 3 bases, and the junction held 11 bases outside the gene matches. CDR3 sequence: CASSPQFVKGADYGYTF. CDR3 sequence (DNA): TGTGCCAGCTCACCACAATTCGTAAAGGGGGCGGACTATGGCTACACCTTC.

The rearrangement uses TRBV15 and TRBJ1-2; TRBD1 matches 9 bases. This CDR3 contains 16 residues. J was trimmed by 3 bases and V by 3 bases; bases with no gene match: 8. Per the germline V gene, CDR1 is LNHNV and CDR2 is YYDKDF (reference sequence). The CDR3 protein is CATSRDRGETYYGYTF. The CDR3 coding sequence is TGTGCCACCAGCAGGGACAGGGGCGAGACTTACTATGGCTACACCTTC.

J is TRBJ2-2 and V is TRBV18; 7 positions agree with TRBD1. The CDR3 has 14 amino acids. Germline loops: CDR1 KGHSH, CDR2 LQKENI. The trim removed 6 bases at V and 3 bases at J, leaving 4 bases unmatched. The CDR3 region is CASSGDRDTGELFF. CDR3 in DNA: TGTGCCAGCTCGGGGGACAGAGACACCGGGGAGCTGTTTTTT.

This chain connects TRBV19 to TRBJ1-3, with 8 bases fitting TRBD1. Trimming cost V 3 bases and J 1 base; bases outside gene matches: 5. This CDR3 contains 16 residues. Germline loops: CDR1 LNHDA, CDR2 SQIVND (reference sequence). The CDR3 region has the DNA TGTGCCAGTAGTATCTCCGGGACAGGATCTGGAAACACCATATATTTT. It translates to CASSISGTGSGNTIYF.

This clone was counted once. The chain combines TRBV4-1 with TRBJ1-3; 7 bases map to TRBD1. V was pared by 4 bases and J by 1 base, with 4 bases of the junction left unmatched. This CDR3 region has 15 residues. Germline V gene lookup returns CDR1 MGHRA and CDR2 YSYEKL. The DNA of the CDR3 is TGCGCCAGCAGCCCCGGGACAGCGTCTGGAAACACCATATATTTT. Amino acid sequence: CASSPGTASGNTIYF.

This clone showed up just once. J is TRBJ1-6 and V is TRBV14; TRBD1 aligns across 9 bases. The junction had 5 bases not matched to a gene; V was cut back by 4 bases and J by 7 bases. In germline, CDR1 is SGHDN, CDR2 FVKESK. The CDR3 totals 15 residues. The CDR3 loop reads CASSLAGTGNSPLHF. The CDR3 nucleotides read TGTGCCAGCAGCCTGGCCGGGACAGGGAATTCACCCCTCCACTTT.

The J gene is TRBJ1-6, the V gene TRBV6-5; tentative D call: TRBD1 (5 bases). The V gene's germline CDR1 is MNHEY and CDR2 SVGAGI. The V end lost 6 bases, the J end lost 7 bases, and 13 bases lay between the germline ends. The CDR3 loop spans 14 amino acids. CDR3 sequence: CASRGPGVNSPLHF. The DNA for the CDR3 is TGTGCCAGCAGAGGGCCGGGGGTAAATTCACCCCTCCACTTT.

The chain couples TRBV7-8 to TRBJ2-1; 10 bases map to TRBD1. This CDR3 spans 16 amino acids. With V trimmed by 5 bases and J by 4 bases, 8 bases remained unmatched. CDR1 is SGHVS and CDR2 is FQNEAQ in the germline V gene. Here the CDR3 DNA reads TGTGCCAGCAGCCAAGCCGACAGGGGGCCATACAATGAGCAGTTCTTC. This codes for CASSQADRGPYNEQFF.

J is TRBJ1-2 and V is TRBV28, with D possibly TRBD1 on 6 matching bases. Germline V gene lookup returns CDR1 MDHEN and CDR2 SYDVKM. V gave up 6 bases and J gave up 10 bases, with 18 bases separating them. This CDR3 comprises 13 residues. In nucleotides, the CDR3 is TGTGCCAGCAGGGTCGGACAGACCGGTCACTACACCTTC. Translation: CASRVGQTGHYTF.

This chain uses TRBV10-3 with TRBJ1-2; 7 nucleotides align to TRBD1. Germline lookup yields CDR1 ENHRY and CDR2 SYGVKD. The CDR3 totals 15 residues. The V and J ends lost 3 bases and 4 bases, in that order; junction bases with no gene match: 8. The CDR3 here is CAISEGGQKSYGYTF. CDR3 nucleotide sequence: TGTGCCATCAGTGAAGGGGGACAGAAGAGCTATGGCTACACCTTC.

This clone was recorded only once. V usage is TRBV5-1 and J usage is TRBJ2-7; D might be TRBD1 (5 bases). The CDR3 covers 13 residues. V was cut by 1 base and J by 4 bases, with 9 bases left in between. Germline V gene data show CDR1 as SGHRS and CDR2 as YFSETQ. Here the CDR3 DNA reads TGCGCCAGCAGCTTGCAGGGCTGGTACGAGCAGTACTTC. It is translated as CASSLQGWYEQYF.

This rearrangement joins TRBV19 to TRBJ1-5; D call uncertain. The CDR3 covers 14 residues. V dropped 4 bases and J dropped 2 bases, with 9 bases sitting between them. CDR1 is LNHDA and CDR2 is SQIVND in the germline V gene (reference sequence). The chain's CDR3 is CASSTREGNQPQHF. The DNA for the CDR3 is TGTGCCAGTAGTACACGGGAGGGCAATCAGCCCCAGCATTTT.

This chain links TRBV3-1 (or the pseudogene TRBV3-2) with TRBJ1-1; no firm D call. The ends were cut back, 1 base at V and 6 bases at J, with 9 bases in the middle. This CDR3 is built from 13 residues. Germline V gene lookup returns CDR1 LGHDT and CDR2 YNNKEL (reference sequence). The CDR3 DNA reads TGTGCCAGCAGCCAAGGCGGCCACTCTGAAGCTTTCTTT. Protein sequence: CASSQGGHSEAFF.

The rearrangement uses TRBV5-4 and TRBJ2-7; 8 positions agree with TRBD1. Unmatched junction bases numbered 5, after V lost 3 bases and J lost 3 bases. The CDR3 consists of 14 residues. The germline CDR1 and CDR2 sequences are SGHNT and YYREEE (reference sequence). The CDR3 coding sequence is TGTGCCAGCAGCTCGGGACAGGAGGACTACGAGCAGTACTTC. It is translated as CASSSGQEDYEQYF.

In this sample, this clone turned up once. The J gene is TRBJ1-2, the V gene TRBV6-5; D possibly corresponds to TRBD1 (5 bases). Germline CDR1 and CDR2: MNHEY and SVGAGI. This CDR3 is 14 amino acids long. Trimming pared 3 bases from V and 6 bases from J, leaving 14 bases between. The CDR3 DNA follows: TGTGCCAGCAGTTATTGGGGGGGAGAGGATGGCTACACCTTC. This sequence encodes CASSYWGGEDGYTF.

The chain recombines TRBV11-2 with TRBJ1-6, with D possibly being TRBD1 (5 bases). Germline CDR1 is SGHAT and CDR2 is FQNNGV. V shed 7 bases and J shed 12 bases, with 13 bases lying between them. CDR3 length: 12 amino acids. The DNA for the CDR3 is TGTGCCAGCACCTTCCGAGACAGACCCCTCCACTTT. Protein sequence: CASTFRDRPLHF.

The chain is built from TRBV19 and TRBJ2-7; perhaps TRBD2 as D (5 bases). Germline loops: CDR1 LNHDA, CDR2 SQIVND (reference sequence). The length of the CDR3 is 13 residues. V dropped 5 bases and J dropped 4 bases, with 12 bases sitting between them. The CDR3 bases are TGTGCCAGTAGTGCAGGACGCGGGTACGAGCAGTACTTC. Amino acids: CASSAGRGYEQYF.

In this sample, this clone turned up once. The gene calls are TRBV24-1 and TRBJ2-2; 7 bases match TRBD2. The CDR3 loop spans 14 amino acids. J was trimmed by 1 base and V by 6 bases; bases with no gene match: 1. The germline V gene encodes CDR1 KGHDR and CDR2 SFDVKD. CDR3 protein: CATSSGENTGELFF. The DNA for the CDR3 is TGTGCCACCAGTAGCGGGGAGAACACCGGGGAGCTGTTTTTT.

The V call is TRBV19, the J call TRBJ2-6; tentative D call: TRBD1 (6 bases). Germline CDR1 reads LNHDA; CDR2 reads SQIVND (reference sequence). This CDR3 is 16 amino acids long. V gave up 1 base and J gave up 2 bases, with 9 bases separating them. The CDR3 loop is CASSIASGAGANVLTF. The CDR3 DNA follows: TGTGCCAGTAGTATAGCCTCAGGGGCTGGGGCCAACGTCCTGACTTTC.

This sequence joins TRBV2 and TRBJ2-1; 7 bases fit TRBD2. Germline loops: CDR1 SNHLY, CDR2 FYNNEI. The CDR3 is 19 residues long. Trimming at V came to 6 bases and at J to 2 bases, leaving 19 bases not matched to a gene. The CDR3 loop is CASRRRSGLLGGTYNEQFF. CDR3 coding DNA: TGTGCCAGCAGAAGGCGGTCAGGCCTCTTGGGGGGGACCTACAATGAGCAGTTCTTC. Filled out from reference TRBV2 and TRBJ2-1, the complete variable domain reads EPEVTQTPSHQVTQMGQEVILRCVPISNHLYFYWYRQILGQKVEFLVSFYNNEISEKSEIFDDQFSVERPDGSNFTLKIRSTKLEDSAMYFCASRRRSGLLGGTYNEQFFGPGTRLTVL.

The chain uses TRBV7-2 and TRBJ2-7, with a tentative D call TRBD1 (5 bases). V shed 1 base and J shed 4 bases, with 11 bases lying between them. CDR3 length equals 14 residues. In germline, CDR1 is SGHTA, CDR2 FQGNSA. The CDR3 spells CASSLVAQVYEQYF. The CDR3 coding sequence is TGTGCCAGCAGCTTAGTTGCACAGGTATACGAGCAGTACTTC.

The rearrangement uses TRBV28 and TRBJ1-5; D possibly corresponds to TRBD1 (6 bases). CDR3 size: 15 residues. Germline V gene sequence: CDR1 MDHEN, CDR2 SYDVKM. The V gene lost 2 bases and the J gene lost 2 bases, with 10 bases spanning the gap. The CDR3 DNA reads TGTGCCAGCAGTTTACCGGGACACCGCAATCAGCCCCAGCATTTT. It encodes CASSLPGHRNQPQHF.

J is TRBJ2-7 and V is TRBV18; possible D gene TRBD1, 6 bases. Between the trimmed V and J ends, which lost 8 bases and 1 base, there was a span of 18 bases. CDR1 and CDR2 from the germline V gene are KGHSH and LQKENI. The CDR3 runs 15 residues. CDR3 nucleotides: TGTGCCAGCGCTGAGACGCAGGGGCCATCCTACGAGCAGTACTTC. It is translated as CASAETQGPSYEQYF.

The chain couples TRBV3-1 (or the pseudogene TRBV3-2) to TRBJ1-1, with D possibly matching TRBD1 (6 bases). The germline V gene encodes CDR1 LGHDT and CDR2 YNNKEL (reference sequence). Trimming stripped 0 bases from V and 4 bases from J, with 15 bases between. The CDR3 length is 16 residues. This chain's CDR3 is CASSQDTGSLGTEAFF. The CDR3 DNA sequence: TGTGCCAGCAGCCAAGATACAGGGTCTTTAGGCACTGAAGCTTTCTTT.